This is a list of T cell receptor beta chains from one sample in a study of CD8 T cells in ankylosing spondylitis. TCRdb ran MiXCR on the 5' RACE reads and lists one entry per CDR3 protein. The sample has about 390,000 distinct CDR3 sequences, approximately 20% seen once. Sequencing was carried out using blood, either unsorted or a sorted T cell fraction (not recorded which). Every receptor here comes from a male donor with ankylosing spondylitis. The CDR3 runs from the conserved cysteine through the conserved F or W. A D gene is named only where the DNA matches it firmly. Some rows mark clone size as missing; the rest say once, few, many or name a class of expanded clone.

v_call	d_call	j_call	clone_size	cdr3_aa	cdr3_nt
TRBV4-2	TRBD1	TRBJ2-2	-	CASSQDYQQGGRELFF	TGTGCCAGCAGCCAAGATTATCAACAGGGGGGCCGGGAGCTGTTTTTT
TRBV12-3/TRBV12-4	TRBD2	TRBJ2-7	many	CASSRTSGRPYEQYF	TGTGCCAGCAGTCGGACTAGCGGAAGACCCTACGAGCAGTACTTC
TRBV4-3	TRBD1	TRBJ1-1	-	CASSQRDRGTEAFF	TGCGCCAGCAGCCAACGGGACAGGGGAACTGAAGCTTTCTTT
TRBV5-4	TRBD2	TRBJ2-1	-	CASSLGPGGELEQFF	TGTGCCAGCAGCTTGGGTCCCGGGGGGGAGCTTGAGCAGTTCTTC
TRBV28	TRBD1	TRBJ2-7	-	CASRRFAGTGSYEQYF	TGTGCCAGCAGGAGGTTTGCCGGGACAGGGTCCTACGAGCAGTACTTC
TRBV6-2/TRBV6-3	-	TRBJ2-5	-	CASRRPHGSETQYF	TGTGCCAGCAGGAGACCCCACGGAAGTGAGACCCAGTACTTC
TRBV5-5	-	TRBJ1-1	-	CASSLGQGRNTEAFF	TGTGCCAGCAGCTTGGGCCAGGGGAGGAACACTGAAGCTTTCTTT
TRBV30	-	TRBJ1-2	few	CAWNERMYYGYTF	TGTGCCTGGAATGAAAGAATGTACTATGGCTACACCTTC
TRBV28	-	TRBJ2-7	many	CASSLTLQGPEQYF	TGTGCCAGCAGTTTAACTTTACAGGGACCCGAGCAGTACTTC
TRBV28	-	TRBJ2-1	-	CASRQVNEQFF	TGTGCCAGCAGACAAGTCAATGAGCAGTTCTTC
TRBV20-1	-	TRBJ1-1	few	CSASLRVGGEAFF	TGCAGTGCTAGTCTCAGGGTAGGCGGCGAAGCTTTCTTT
TRBV20-1	-	TRBJ2-3	-	CSADSLLFSRTERKDTQYF	TGCAGTGCTGACTCTCTCCTATTCTCCCGGACGGAGAGGAAAGATACGCAGTATTTT
TRBV6-1	TRBD1	TRBJ2-7	-	CASSPGQGTGEQYF	TGTGCCAGCAGTCCGGGACAGGGAACGGGCGAGCAGTACTTC
TRBV4-2	TRBD2	TRBJ2-1	few	CASSQGSGSINEQFF	TGTGCCAGCAGCCAAGGTAGCGGGAGTATTAATGAGCAGTTCTTC
TRBV5-1	TRBD1	TRBJ1-4	few	CASSRQGYEKLFF	TGCGCCAGCAGCCGACAGGGTTACGAAAAACTGTTTTTT
TRBV5-1	-	TRBJ2-1	once	CASSLRASGLYNEQFF	TGCGCCAGCAGCCTCCGAGCGAGCGGACTCTACAATGAGCAGTTCTTC
TRBV15	TRBD2	TRBJ2-3	-	CATSRDWTSGRVLYF	TGTGCCACCAGCAGAGATTGGACTAGCGGGAGAGTTCTGTATTTT
TRBV24-1	TRBD1	TRBJ2-7	-	CATSDFTGGKYEQYF	TGTGCCACCAGTGATTTTACAGGGGGGAAATACGAGCAGTACTTC
TRBV29-1	-	TRBJ1-2	-	CSVGGDLYGYTF	TGCAGCGTAGGTGGGGACTTGTATGGCTACACCTTC
TRBV5-1	-	TRBJ1-2	few	CASSLAGEPNYGYTF	TGCGCCAGCAGCTTGGCAGGGGAGCCAAACTATGGCTACACCTTC
TRBV29-1	TRBD1	TRBJ1-1	-	CSVRTGSMNTEAFF	TGCAGCGTAAGGACAGGGAGCATGAACACTGAAGCTTTCTTT
TRBV12-3/TRBV12-4	-	TRBJ1-5	-	CASTPERSNQPQHF	TGTGCCAGCACCCCCGAGAGAAGCAATCAGCCCCAGCATTTT
TRBV10-3	TRBD2	TRBJ2-1	-	CAISESSLAGPSNEQFF	TGTGCCATCAGTGAGTCGAGCCTAGCGGGCCCCTCCAATGAGCAGTTCTTC
TRBV2	-	TRBJ2-3	-	CASQAREFTDTQYF	TGTGCCAGCCAGGCCAGGGAGTTCACAGATACGCAGTATTTT
TRBV9	-	TRBJ2-7	-	CASSVGAAGPYYEQYF	TGTGCCAGCAGCGTAGGGGCTGCGGGACCATACTACGAGCAGTACTTC
TRBV6-5	-	TRBJ2-5	few	CASSYGGVGRQTQYF	TGTGCCAGCAGTTACGGAGGGGTGGGTCGGCAGACCCAGTACTTC
TRBV12-3/TRBV12-4	-	TRBJ2-2	many	CASKEIGNTGELFF	TGTGCCAGCAAGGAGATAGGGAACACCGGGGAGCTGTTTTTT
TRBV5-1	TRBD2	TRBJ2-2	-	CASSQEAGGPRTGELFF	TGCGCCAGCAGCCAAGAAGCGGGAGGGCCAAGAACCGGGGAGCTGTTTTTT
TRBV12-3/TRBV12-4	-	TRBJ1-1	few	CASSRGIEAFF	TGTGCCAGCAGCAGGGGAATTGAAGCTTTCTTT
TRBV29-1	TRBD1	TRBJ2-7	few	CSVEGPGGTYEQYF	TGCAGCGTTGAAGGGCCAGGGGGCACCTACGAGCAGTACTTC
TRBV20-1	TRBD1	TRBJ1-2	few	CSAREGQGVYGYTF	TGCAGTGCTAGAGAGGGACAGGGGGTTTATGGCTACACCTTC
TRBV5-1	-	TRBJ1-6	-	CASRTVLGNSPLHF	TGCGCCAGCAGAACGGTTCTGGGTAATTCACCCCTCCACTTT
TRBV7-3	-	TRBJ1-1	once	CASSPGAHASEAFF	TGTGCCAGCAGCCCGGGGGCACACGCTTCTGAAGCTTTCTTT
TRBV29-1	-	TRBJ2-5	-	CSRASRAAQETQYF	TGCAGCAGGGCGTCACGTGCGGCCCAAGAGACCCAGTACTTC
TRBV10-3	-	TRBJ2-2	few	CAISVGRDTGELFF	TGTGCCATCAGTGTCGGACGGGACACCGGGGAGCTGTTTTTT
TRBV19	-	TRBJ1-4	-	CASSSPGYEKLFF	TGTGCCAGTAGTAGCCCGGGCTATGAAAAACTGTTTTTT
TRBV29-1	-	TRBJ2-1	-	CSVGWGDNEQFF	TGCAGCGTTGGGTGGGGAGACAATGAGCAGTTCTTC
TRBV28	-	TRBJ1-2	-	CASSKAGKAGYGYTF	TGTGCCAGCAGTAAAGCAGGGAAGGCGGGCTATGGCTACACCTTC
TRBV7-2	TRBD2	TRBJ2-7	many	CASSLVYGGYEQYF	TGTGCCAGCAGCTTAGTTTACGGGGGGTACGAGCAGTACTTC
TRBV11-3	TRBD1	TRBJ2-7	many	CASSFRQGGSYEQYF	TGTGCCAGCAGCTTCCGACAGGGTGGTAGCTACGAGCAGTACTTC
TRBV5-1	-	TRBJ2-5	-	CASSLVAAETQYF	TGCGCCAGCAGCTTGGTGGCAGCTGAGACCCAGTACTTC
TRBV12-3/TRBV12-4	-	TRBJ1-5	once	CASGKSGLQLDQPQHF	TGTGCCAGCGGCAAGTCCGGCCTACAGCTTGATCAGCCCCAGCATTTT
TRBV2	-	TRBJ1-1	-	CASAREGTEAFF	TGTGCCAGCGCCAGGGAAGGCACTGAAGCTTTCTTT
TRBV6-1	TRBD2	TRBJ2-7	few	CASRTSGRAFEQYF	TGTGCCAGCAGGACTAGCGGGAGGGCCTTCGAGCAGTACTTC
TRBV6-1	TRBD2	TRBJ2-1	-	CASSEAGTSGRAYNF	TGTGCCAGCAGTGAAGCGGGGACTAGCGGGAGGGCCTACAATTTC